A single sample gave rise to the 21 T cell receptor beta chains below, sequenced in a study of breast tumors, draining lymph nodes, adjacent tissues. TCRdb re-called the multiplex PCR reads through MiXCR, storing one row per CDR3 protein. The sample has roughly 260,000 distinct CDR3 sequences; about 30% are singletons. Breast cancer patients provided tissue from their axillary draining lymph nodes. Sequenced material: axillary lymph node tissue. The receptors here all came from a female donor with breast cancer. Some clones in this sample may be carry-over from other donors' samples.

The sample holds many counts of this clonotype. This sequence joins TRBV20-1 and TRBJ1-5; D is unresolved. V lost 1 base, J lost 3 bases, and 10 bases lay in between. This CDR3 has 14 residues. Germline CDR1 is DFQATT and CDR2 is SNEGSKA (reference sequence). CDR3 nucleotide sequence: TGCAGTGCTAGAGGGCAGACGCCCAATCAGCCCCAGCATTTT. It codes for CSARGQTPNQPQHF.

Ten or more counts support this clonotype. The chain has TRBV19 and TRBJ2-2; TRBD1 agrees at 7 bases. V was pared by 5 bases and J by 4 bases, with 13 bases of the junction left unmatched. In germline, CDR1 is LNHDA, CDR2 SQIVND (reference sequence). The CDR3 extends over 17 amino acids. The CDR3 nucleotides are TGTGCCAGTAGTTCCAACCGACAGGGTTGGTCCACCGGGGAGCTGTTTTTT. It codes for CASSSNRQGWSTGELFF.

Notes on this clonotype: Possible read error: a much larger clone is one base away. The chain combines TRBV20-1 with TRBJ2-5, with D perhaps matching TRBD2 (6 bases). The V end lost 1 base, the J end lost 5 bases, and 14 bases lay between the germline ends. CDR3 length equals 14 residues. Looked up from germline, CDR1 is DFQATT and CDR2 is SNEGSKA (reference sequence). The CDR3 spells CSARVSGGAETQYF. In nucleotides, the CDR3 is TGCAGTGCTAGAGTATCGGGCGGGGCGGAGACCCAGTACTTC.

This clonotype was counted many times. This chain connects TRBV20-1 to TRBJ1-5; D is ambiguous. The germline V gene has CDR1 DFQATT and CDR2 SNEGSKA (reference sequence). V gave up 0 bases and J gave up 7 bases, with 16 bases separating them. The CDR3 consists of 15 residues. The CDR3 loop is CSARDRAGRGQPQHF. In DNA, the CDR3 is TGCAGTGCTAGAGATCGGGCAGGACGGGGACAGCCCCAGCATTTT.

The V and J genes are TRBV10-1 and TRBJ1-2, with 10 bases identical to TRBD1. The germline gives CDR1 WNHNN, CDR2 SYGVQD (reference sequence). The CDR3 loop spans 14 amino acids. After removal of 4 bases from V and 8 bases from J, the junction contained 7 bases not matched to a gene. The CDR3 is CASSGGGTGAGYTF. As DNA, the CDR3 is TGCGCCAGCAGTGGGGGGGGGACAGGGGCCGGCTACACCTTC.

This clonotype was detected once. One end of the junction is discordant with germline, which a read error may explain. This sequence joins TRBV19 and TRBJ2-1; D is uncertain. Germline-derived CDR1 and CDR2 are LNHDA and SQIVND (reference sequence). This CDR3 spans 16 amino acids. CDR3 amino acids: CAGSISQGRLTLEQFF. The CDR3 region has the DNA TGTGCCGGTAGTATTAGTCAAGGTCGGCTAACCTTAGAGCAGTTCTTC.

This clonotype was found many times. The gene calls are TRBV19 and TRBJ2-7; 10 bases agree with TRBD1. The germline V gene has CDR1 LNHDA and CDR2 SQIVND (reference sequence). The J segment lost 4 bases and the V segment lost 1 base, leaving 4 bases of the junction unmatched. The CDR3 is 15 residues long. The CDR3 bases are TGTGCCAGTAGTATAGGAGGGACAGGGGAGTACGAGCAGTACTTC. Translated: CASSIGGTGEYEQYF.

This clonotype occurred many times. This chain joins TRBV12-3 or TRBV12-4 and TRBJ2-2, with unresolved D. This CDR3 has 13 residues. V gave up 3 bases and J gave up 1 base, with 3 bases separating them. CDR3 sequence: CASSFRNTGELFF. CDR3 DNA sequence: TGTGCCAGCAGTTTCAGGAACACCGGGGAGCTGTTTTTT.

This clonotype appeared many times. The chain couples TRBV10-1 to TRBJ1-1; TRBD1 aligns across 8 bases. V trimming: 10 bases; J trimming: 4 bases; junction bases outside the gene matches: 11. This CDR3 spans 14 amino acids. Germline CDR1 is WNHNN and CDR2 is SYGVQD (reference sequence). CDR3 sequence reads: CATTTGQAGTEAFF. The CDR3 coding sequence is TGCGCCACCACGACGGGACAGGCAGGCACTGAAGCTTTCTTT.

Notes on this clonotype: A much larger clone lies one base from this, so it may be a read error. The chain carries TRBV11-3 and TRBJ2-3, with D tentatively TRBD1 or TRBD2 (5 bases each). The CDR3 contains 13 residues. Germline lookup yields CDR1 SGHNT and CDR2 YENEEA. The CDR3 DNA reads TGTGCCAGCAGCTTGAGAGGGGCAGATACGCAGTGTTTT. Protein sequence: CASSLRGADTQCF.

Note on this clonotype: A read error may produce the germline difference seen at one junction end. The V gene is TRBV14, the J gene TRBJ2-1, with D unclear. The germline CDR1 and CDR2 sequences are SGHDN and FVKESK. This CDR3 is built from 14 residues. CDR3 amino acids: CASSQDLVNNEQSF. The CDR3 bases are TGTGCCAGCAGCCAGGATTTAGTTAACAATGAGCAGTCCTTC.

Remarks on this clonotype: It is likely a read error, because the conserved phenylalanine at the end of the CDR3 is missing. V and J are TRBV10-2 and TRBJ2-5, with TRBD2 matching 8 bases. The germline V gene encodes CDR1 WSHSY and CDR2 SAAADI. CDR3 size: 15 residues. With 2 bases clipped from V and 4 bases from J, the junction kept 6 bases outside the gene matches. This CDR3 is CASSEAGGSGETQYS. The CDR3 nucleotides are TGCGCCAGCAGTGAGGCGGGGGGAAGTGGAGAGACCCAGTACTCC.

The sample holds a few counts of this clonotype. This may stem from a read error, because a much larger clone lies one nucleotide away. The CDR3 loop reads CASRSGDGELFF. In nucleotides, the CDR3 is TGTGCCAGCAGGAGCGGGGACGGGGAGCTGTTTTTT. V and J are TRBV12-3 or TRBV12-4 and TRBJ2-2; TRBD2 aligns across 7 bases. Losses at the gene ends were 6 bases for V and 7 bases for J; bases not matched to a gene: 2. The length of the CDR3 is 12 residues.

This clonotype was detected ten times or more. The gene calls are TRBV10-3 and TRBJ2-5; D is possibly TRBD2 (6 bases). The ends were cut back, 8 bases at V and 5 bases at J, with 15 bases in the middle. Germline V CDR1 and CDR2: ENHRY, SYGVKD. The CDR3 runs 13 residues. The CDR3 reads CAIRESGGETQYF. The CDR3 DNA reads TGTGCCATCCGGGAGTCCGGAGGCGAGACCCAGTACTTC.

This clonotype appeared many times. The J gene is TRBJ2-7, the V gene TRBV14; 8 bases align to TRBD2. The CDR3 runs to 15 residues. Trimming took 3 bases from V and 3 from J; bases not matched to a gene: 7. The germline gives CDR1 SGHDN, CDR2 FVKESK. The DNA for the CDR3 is TGTGCCAGCAGCCACCGGACTAGCATCGGCTACGAGCAGTACTTC. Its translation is CASSHRTSIGYEQYF. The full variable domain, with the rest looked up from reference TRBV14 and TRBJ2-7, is EAGVTQFPSHSVIEKGQTVTLRCDPISGHDNLYWYRRVMGKEIKFLLHFVKESKQDESGMPNNRFLAERTGGTYSTLKVQPAELEDSGVYFCASSHRTSIGYEQYFGPGTRLTVT.

DNA of the CDR3: TGTGCCACCAGCAGGGGGGATGGACAGCCCCAAGAGACCCAGTACTTC. Translating gives CATSRGDGQPQETQYF. V is TRBV15 and J is TRBJ2-5; D might be TRBD1 (6 bases). Germline CDR1 reads LNHNV; CDR2 reads YYDKDF (reference sequence). The ends were cut back, 3 bases at V and 1 base at J, with 15 bases in the middle. This CDR3 spans 16 amino acids.

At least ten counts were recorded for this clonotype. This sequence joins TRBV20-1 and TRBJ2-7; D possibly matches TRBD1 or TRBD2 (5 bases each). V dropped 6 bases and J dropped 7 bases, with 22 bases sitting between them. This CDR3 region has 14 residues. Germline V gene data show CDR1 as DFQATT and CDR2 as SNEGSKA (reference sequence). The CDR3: CSAALGTPTLEQYF. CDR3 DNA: TGCAGTGCCGCGCTCGGGACCCCTACGCTTGAGCAGTACTTC.

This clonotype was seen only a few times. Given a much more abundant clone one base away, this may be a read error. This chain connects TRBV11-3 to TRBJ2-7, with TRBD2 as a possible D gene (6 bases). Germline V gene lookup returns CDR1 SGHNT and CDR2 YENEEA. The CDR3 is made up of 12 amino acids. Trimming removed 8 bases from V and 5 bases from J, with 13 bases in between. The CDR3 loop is CASGSGVHEQYF. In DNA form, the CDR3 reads TGTGCCAGCGGCTCGGGAGTCCACGAGCAGTACTTC.

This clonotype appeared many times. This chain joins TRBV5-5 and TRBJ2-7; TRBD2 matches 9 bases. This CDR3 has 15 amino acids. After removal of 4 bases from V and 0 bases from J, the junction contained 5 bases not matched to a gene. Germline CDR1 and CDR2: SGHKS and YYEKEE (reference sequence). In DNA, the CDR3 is TGTGCCAGCAGCCTCAGACTAGCGGCCTCCTACGAGCAGTACTTC. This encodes CASSLRLAASYEQYF.

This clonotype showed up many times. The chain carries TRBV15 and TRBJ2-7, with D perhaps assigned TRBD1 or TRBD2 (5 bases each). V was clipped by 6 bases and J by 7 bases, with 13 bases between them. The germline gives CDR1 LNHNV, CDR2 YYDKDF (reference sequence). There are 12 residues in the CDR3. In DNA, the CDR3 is TGTGCCACCAGTACCGGGACGGCAGAGCAGTACTTC. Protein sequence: CATSTGTAEQYF.

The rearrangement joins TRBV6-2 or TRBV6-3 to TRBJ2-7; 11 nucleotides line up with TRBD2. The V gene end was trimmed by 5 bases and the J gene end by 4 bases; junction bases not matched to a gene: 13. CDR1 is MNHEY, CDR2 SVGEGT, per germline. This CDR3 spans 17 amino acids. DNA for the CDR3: TGTGCCAGCAGTCACAAGGCTGGTTCTAGCGGGAGGTACGAGCAGTACTTC. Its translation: CASSHKAGSSGRYEQYF.